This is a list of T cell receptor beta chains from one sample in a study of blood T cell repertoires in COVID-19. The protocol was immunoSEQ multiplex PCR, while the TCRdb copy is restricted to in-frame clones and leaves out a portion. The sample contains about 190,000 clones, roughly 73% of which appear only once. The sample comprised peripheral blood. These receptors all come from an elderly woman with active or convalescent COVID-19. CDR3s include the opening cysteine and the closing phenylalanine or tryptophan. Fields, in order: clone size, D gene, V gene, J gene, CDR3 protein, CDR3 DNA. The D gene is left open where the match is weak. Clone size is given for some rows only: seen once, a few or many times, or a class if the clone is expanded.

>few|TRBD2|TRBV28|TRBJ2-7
CASSFPGLGYEQYF
TGTGCCAGCAGTTTCCCGGGACTAGGCTACGAGCAGTACTTC
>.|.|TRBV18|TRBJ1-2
CASSPDRRQTNYGYTF
TGTGCCAGCTCACCAGATAGGCGGCAAACTAACTATGGCTACACCTTC
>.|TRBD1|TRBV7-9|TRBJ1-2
CASSPGTGEYGYTF
TGTGCCAGCAGCCCTGGGACAGGAGAATATGGCTACACCTTC
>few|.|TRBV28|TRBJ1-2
CASSPGGWYGYTF
TGTGCCAGCAGCCCGGGAGGGTGGTATGGCTACACCTTC
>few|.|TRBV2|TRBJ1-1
CASSKQGLNTEAFF
TGTGCCAGCTCCAAACAGGGTTTGAACACTGAAGCTTTCTTT
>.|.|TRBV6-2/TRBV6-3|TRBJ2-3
CASSSIRQSATIDTQYF
TGTGCCAGCAGTTCCATCAGACAGTCGGCTACTATAGATACGCAGTATTTT
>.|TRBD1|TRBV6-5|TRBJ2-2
CASSYSGRGTGELFF
TGTGCCAGCAGTTACTCAGGCAGGGGGACCGGGGAGCTGTTTTTT
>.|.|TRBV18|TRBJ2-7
CASSWEGHGGLGGEQYF
TGTGCCAGCTCATGGGAGGGACATGGAGGGCTCGGTGGCGAGCAGTACTTC
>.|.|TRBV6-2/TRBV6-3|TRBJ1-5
CASSYGLLGGQPQHF
TGTGCCAGCAGTTATGGTTTATTGGGGGGTCAGCCCCAGCATTTT
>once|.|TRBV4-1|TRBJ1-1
CASSQGAWVTEAFF
TGCGCCAGCAGCCAAGGGGCTTGGGTTACTGAAGCTTTCTTT
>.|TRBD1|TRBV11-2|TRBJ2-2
CASRTLLRGLPGELFF
TGTGCCAGCAGAACTCTGTTGAGGGGGCTTCCCGGGGAGCTGTTTTTT
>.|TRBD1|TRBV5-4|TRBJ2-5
CASSFRPGGETQYF
TGTGCCAGCAGCTTCCGGCCAGGGGGCGAGACCCAGTACTTC
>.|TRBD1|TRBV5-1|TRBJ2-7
CASSLARQGSYEQYF
TGCGCCAGCAGCCTCGCCCGACAGGGATCCTACGAGCAGTACTTC
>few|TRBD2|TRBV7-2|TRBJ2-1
CASSLSVGGYKYNEQFF
TGTGCCAGCAGCTTAAGTGTGGGGGGGTACAAATACAATGAGCAGTTCTTC
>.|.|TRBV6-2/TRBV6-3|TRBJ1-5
CASSMRHQPQHF
TGTGCCAGCAGTATGAGGCATCAGCCCCAGCATTTT
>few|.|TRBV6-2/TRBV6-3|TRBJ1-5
CASSYRGLPDNQPQHF
TGTGCCAGCAGTTACCGAGGGTTACCAGACAATCAGCCCCAGCATTTT